The 27 T cell receptor beta chains in this list originate from one sample, sequenced in a study of cytomegalovirus exposure and HLA in healthy donors. The study ran its PCR with 60 Vbeta and 13 Jbeta primers. Here immunoSEQ multiplex PCR was the method, and the copy in TCRdb shows in-frame clones only, minus some. There are about 110,000 clones in the sample; approximately 60% occur only once, and about 2.2% lies in the top ten. Material: PBMCs. The receptors originated from a woman aged 25 to 45 in good health and CMV-seronegative.

This clone was detected a few times. V and J are TRBV28 and TRBJ2-1; a possible D gene is TRBD2 (5 bases). Germline assignment: CDR1 MDHEN and CDR2 SYDVKM. CDR3 size: 16 residues. Between the trimmed V and J ends, which lost 6 bases and 3 bases, there was a span of 18 bases. The CDR3 sequence: CASRASSEGIYNEQFF. CDR3 DNA sequence: TGTGCCAGCAGGGCATCGTCCGAGGGAATCTACAATGAGCAGTTCTTC. Combining the CDR3 with reference TRBV28 and TRBJ2-1 gives the whole variable domain DVKVTQSSRYLVKRTGEKVFLECVQDMDHENMFWYRQDPGLGLRLIYFSYDVKMKEKGDIPEGYSVSREKKERFSLILESASTNQTSMYLCASRASSEGIYNEQFFGPGTRLTVL.

This clone was detected only a few times. The chain joins TRBV30 to TRBJ2-5, with 10 bases that match TRBD1. TRBJ2-7 matches the DNA end more closely, so the J call is doubtful. This CDR3 region has 14 residues. CDR1 is GTSNPN and CDR2 is SVGIG in the germline V gene (reference sequence). The CDR3 protein is CAWMGQGRRYEQYF. DNA for the CDR3: TGTGCCTGGATGGGACAGGGGAGGCGTTACGAGCAGTACTTC.

J is TRBJ1-2 and V is TRBV4-1; D gene ambiguous. CDR1 and CDR2 (germline): MGHRA, YSYEKL. CDR3 length: 12 residues. Trimming removed 6 bases at V and 1 base at J, with 6 bases between. CDR3 amino acids: CASRKHNYGYTF. The CDR3 DNA reads as TGCGCCAGCAGGAAGCATAACTATGGCTACACCTTC.

This clone was seen a few times. In nucleotides, the CDR3 is TGTGCCAGCAGCCCCCTCGGACAGGCGGATGGGTATGGCTACACCTTC. It codes for CASSPLGQADGYGYTF. The chain has TRBV5-6 and TRBJ1-2, with 7 bases aligning to TRBD1. CDR3 length equals 16 residues. The V gene's germline CDR1 is SGHDT and CDR2 YYEEEE. Unmatched junction bases numbered 14, after V lost 4 bases and J lost 5 bases.

The rearrangement uses TRBV19 and TRBJ1-1; 7 bases are shared with TRBD1. The CDR3 extends over 14 amino acids. The germline V gene has CDR1 LNHDA and CDR2 SQIVND (reference sequence). The ends lost 6 bases at V and 4 bases at J; junction bases unmatched: 8. The CDR3: CASRLQGYGTEAFF. CDR3 nucleotide sequence: TGTGCCAGTAGGTTACAGGGGTACGGCACTGAAGCTTTCTTT.

CDR3 sequence reads: CASSVAQAGEKLFF. CDR3 nucleotide sequence: TGTGCCAGCAGTGTAGCACAGGCCGGTGAAAAACTGTTTTTT. The rearrangement joins TRBV2 to TRBJ1-4, with D possibly being TRBD1 (5 bases). The germline CDR1 and CDR2 sequences are SNHLY and FYNNEI. V was pared by 4 bases and J by 7 bases, with 13 bases between. CDR3 length: 14 amino acids.

The DNA for the CDR3 is TGCGCCAGCAGCCGGGGACAGACCAACTATGGCTACACCTTC. Its protein product is CASSRGQTNYGYTF. The chain recombines TRBV4-3 with TRBJ1-2; TRBD1 agrees at 7 bases. The CDR3 has 14 amino acids. V lost 4 bases to trimming and J lost 2 bases; unmatched junction nucleotides: 4. Germline values: CDR1 LGHNA, CDR2 YSLEER.

On this clone: At one end the junction does not follow the germline gene, possibly because of a read error. The V and J genes are TRBV16 and TRBJ2-7, with D perhaps TRBD1 (8 bases). Germline loops: CDR1 KGHSY, CDR2 FQNENV. CDR3 length: 15 residues. The CDR3: CASSQSTGEGYERYF. CDR3 in DNA: TGTGCCAGCAGCCAATCGACAGGGGAGGGTTACGAGCGGTACTTC. Looking up the rest from reference TRBV16 and TRBJ2-7 gives the full variable domain: GEEVAQTPKHLVRGEGQKAKLYCAPIKGHSYVFWYQQVLKNEFKFLISFQNENVFDETGMPKERFSAKCLPNSPCSLEIQATKLEDSAVYFCASSQSTGEGYERYFGPGTRLTVT.

The V and J genes are TRBV7-9 and TRBJ2-3; 11 bases line up with TRBD1. The junction had 10 bases not matched to a gene; V was cut back by 6 bases and J by 8 bases. This CDR3 region has 15 residues. In germline, CDR1 is SEHNR, CDR2 FQNEAQ (reference sequence). CDR3 bases: TGTGCCAGCAGTGGCCCGGGACAGGGGGACGCTACGCAGTATTTT. Residues: CASSGPGQGDATQYF. The whole variable domain, remainder taken from reference TRBV7-9 and TRBJ2-3, is DTGVSQNPRHKITKRGQNVTFRCDPISEHNRLYWYRQTLGQGPEFLTYFQNEAQLEKSRLLSDRFSAERPKGSFSTLEIQRTEQGDSAMYLCASSGPGQGDATQYFGPGTRLTVL.

The V gene is TRBV6-1, the J gene TRBJ2-7, with TRBD1 as a possible D gene (6 bases). Germline V gives CDR1 MNHNS, CDR2 SASEGT. CDR3 size: 15 residues. Trimming stripped 3 bases from V and 3 bases from J, with 15 bases between. Here the CDR3 reads CASSERQDPVYEQYF. CDR3 DNA sequence: TGTGCCAGCAGTGAGAGACAGGACCCTGTCTACGAGCAGTACTTC.

This sequence joins TRBV5-1 and TRBJ2-5, with 12 bases lining up with TRBD2. This CDR3 region has 15 residues. Losses at the gene ends were 8 bases for V and 5 bases for J; bases not matched to a gene: 10. The V gene's germline CDR1 is SGHRS and CDR2 YFSETQ. CDR3 loop: CASERSSGRVETQYF. CDR3 coding DNA: TGCGCCAGTGAACGTTCTAGCGGGAGGGTGGAGACCCAGTACTTC.

The rearrangement links TRBV7-9 to TRBJ2-1; 7 nucleotides line up with TRBD2. After removal of 5 bases from V and 1 base from J, the junction contained 2 bases not matched to a gene. This CDR3 has 14 amino acids. CDR1 and CDR2 (germline): SEHNR, FQNEAQ (reference sequence). The CDR3: CASSEAGSYNEQFF. The DNA of the CDR3 is TGTGCCAGCAGCGAAGCGGGATCCTACAATGAGCAGTTCTTC.

The V gene is TRBV7-8, the J gene TRBJ1-6; perhaps TRBD1 as D (5 bases). CDR1 and CDR2 from the germline V gene are SGHVS and FQNEAQ. The CDR3 length is 17 residues. V lost 7 bases and J 0 bases, leaving 16 bases between the germline ends. In nucleotides, the CDR3 is TGTGCCAGCACGCCCTATGGGGGGAGCTCCTATAATTCACCCCTCCACTTT. Protein product: CASTPYGGSSYNSPLHF.

The chain joins TRBV15 to TRBJ1-5; D gene unclear. Deletions cut 4 bases from V and 4 bases from J, with 11 bases between. The CDR3 runs 14 residues. From germline, CDR1 is LNHNV and CDR2 YYDKDF (reference sequence). CDR3 bases: TGTGCCACCAGCACGGGATCCGATAATCAGCCCCAGCATTTT. Translated, it gives CATSTGSDNQPQHF. The complete variable domain, with remaining parts taken from reference TRBV15 and TRBJ1-5, reads DAMVIQNPRYQVTQFGKPVTLSCSQTLNHNVMYWYQQKSSQAPKLLFHYYDKDFNNEADTPDNFQSRRPNTSFCFLDIRSPGLGDTAMYLCATSTGSDNQPQHFGDGTRLSIL.

The rearrangement uses TRBV11-2 and TRBJ2-7; 8 positions match TRBD1. Trimming at V came to 1 base and at J to 7 bases, leaving 3 bases not matched to a gene. CDR3 length: 13 amino acids. The germline V gene encodes CDR1 SGHAT and CDR2 FQNNGV. In nucleotides, the CDR3 is TGTGCCAGCAGCTTAGGTAGGACAGGGGAGCAGTACTTC. Translating gives CASSLGRTGEQYF.

The chain recombines TRBV4-3 with TRBJ2-1, with 11 bases matching TRBD2. Trimming cost V 2 bases and J 4 bases; bases outside gene matches: 7. The CDR3 covers 17 residues. From germline, CDR1 is LGHNA and CDR2 YSLEER. The CDR3 spells CASSQPLAGGLYNEQFF. In DNA form, the CDR3 reads TGCGCCAGCAGCCAACCTCTAGCGGGAGGTCTATACAATGAGCAGTTCTTC.

This clone has just a few counts. V gene TRBV4-1 combines with J gene TRBJ2-1, with 8 positions matching TRBD1. The CDR3 is made up of 14 amino acids. The V segment lost 1 base and the J segment 9 bases; nucleotides outside the gene matches: 5. Germline V gene lookup returns CDR1 MGHRA and CDR2 YSYEKL. CDR3 sequence reads: CASSQVDRGGEQFF. Written as DNA, the CDR3 is TGCGCCAGCAGCCAAGTCGACAGGGGCGGTGAGCAGTTCTTC.

V is TRBV7-9 and J is TRBJ1-5; D unresolved. Between the trimmed V and J ends, which lost 8 bases and 2 bases, there was a span of 10 bases. CDR1 and CDR2 from the germline V gene are SEHNR and FQNEAQ (reference sequence). The CDR3 is 13 residues long. The CDR3 DNA sequence: TGTGCCAGCGCTAGGTCGGGCAATCAGCCCCAGCATTTT. It yields the protein CASARSGNQPQHF.

The chain recombines TRBV7-2 with TRBJ2-1; D is perhaps TRBD2 (5 bases). V was trimmed by 0 bases and J by 1 base, leaving 13 bases between them. Germline V gene lookup returns CDR1 SGHTA and CDR2 FQGNSA. The CDR3 contains 17 residues. CDR3 in DNA: TGTGCCAGCAGCTTAGCGCTGTTAGCGAAATCCTACAATGAGCAGTTCTTC. This codes for CASSLALLAKSYNEQFF.

The chain recombines TRBV6-5 with TRBJ2-3, with D unclear. The CDR3 extends over 13 amino acids. The V end lost 3 bases, the J end lost 6 bases, and 10 bases lay between the germline ends. CDR1 is MNHEY and CDR2 is SVGAGI in the germline V gene. CDR3 sequence (DNA): TGTGCCAGCAGTTATCTAGGAGCGGATACGCAGTATTTT. Translated, it gives CASSYLGADTQYF.

CDR3 amino acids: CASNKFGSNQPQHF. The CDR3 bases are TGTGCCAGCAATAAGTTTGGCAGCAATCAGCCCCAGCATTTT. This sequence joins TRBV27 and TRBJ1-5; D is unresolved. Germline V gives CDR1 MNHEY, CDR2 SMNVEV (reference sequence). V shed 7 bases and J shed 1 base, with 11 bases lying between them. The CDR3 sequence is 14 residues long.

The table lists this clone with a few counts. V is TRBV7-3 and J is TRBJ2-1, with D perhaps TRBD2 (6 bases). V was pared by 3 bases and J by 0 bases, with 15 bases between. Germline CDR1 is SGHTA and CDR2 is FQGTGA. The CDR3 runs 17 residues. The CDR3 loop is CASSLSLAYSSYNEQFF. The CDR3 nucleotides read TGTGCCAGCAGCTTGTCTCTAGCGTACAGCTCCTACAATGAGCAGTTCTTC.

This clone was observed a few times. The V and J genes are TRBV27 and TRBJ1-6, with 7 bases lining up with TRBD1. CDR1 is MNHEY and CDR2 is SMNVEV in the germline V gene (reference sequence). This CDR3 region has 14 residues. The J segment lost 9 bases and the V segment lost 2 bases, leaving 4 bases of the junction unmatched. DNA for the CDR3: TGTGCCAGCAGTTTAGGGCAGGGGGGTTCACCCCTCCACTTT. Translation gives CASSLGQGGSPLHF.

V and J are TRBV9 and TRBJ2-2; 7 bases map to TRBD2. The germline CDR1 and CDR2 sequences are SGDLS and YYNGEE. With V trimmed by 0 bases and J by 2 bases, 4 bases remained unmatched. There are 16 residues in the CDR3. This CDR3 reads CASSVAGTINTGELFF. The DNA of the CDR3 is TGTGCCAGCAGCGTAGCCGGGACTATCAACACCGGGGAGCTGTTTTTT.

This clone showed up just once. This chain joins TRBV5-6 and TRBJ2-3; 7 positions agree with TRBD2. From germline, CDR1 is SGHDT and CDR2 YYEEEE. V shed 4 bases, J shed 2 bases, and the junction held 7 bases outside the gene matches. The CDR3 contains 15 residues. The CDR3 DNA sequence: TGTGCCAGCAGCAACCGACTAGCAGTCACAGATACGCAGTATTTT. Translation gives CASSNRLAVTDTQYF.

CDR3 protein: CASSLVELAGPRETQYF. In DNA form, the CDR3 reads TGTGCCAGCAGTTTGGTCGAACTAGCGGGACCAAGAGAGACCCAGTACTTC. J is TRBJ2-5 and V is TRBV27, with TRBD2 identical over 10 bases. The ends lost 3 bases at V and 4 bases at J; junction bases unmatched: 11. The germline V gene has CDR1 MNHEY and CDR2 SMNVEV (reference sequence). The CDR3 spans 17 residues.

The gene calls are TRBV28 and TRBJ1-3; possible D gene TRBD1, 6 bases. V gave up 10 bases and J gave up 0 bases, with 16 bases separating them. The V gene's germline CDR1 is MDHEN and CDR2 SYDVKM. The length of the CDR3 is 15 residues. The CDR3: CATSGGSLSGNTIYF. The CDR3 bases are TGTGCCACCTCGGGGGGCTCTCTCTCTGGAAACACCATATATTTT.